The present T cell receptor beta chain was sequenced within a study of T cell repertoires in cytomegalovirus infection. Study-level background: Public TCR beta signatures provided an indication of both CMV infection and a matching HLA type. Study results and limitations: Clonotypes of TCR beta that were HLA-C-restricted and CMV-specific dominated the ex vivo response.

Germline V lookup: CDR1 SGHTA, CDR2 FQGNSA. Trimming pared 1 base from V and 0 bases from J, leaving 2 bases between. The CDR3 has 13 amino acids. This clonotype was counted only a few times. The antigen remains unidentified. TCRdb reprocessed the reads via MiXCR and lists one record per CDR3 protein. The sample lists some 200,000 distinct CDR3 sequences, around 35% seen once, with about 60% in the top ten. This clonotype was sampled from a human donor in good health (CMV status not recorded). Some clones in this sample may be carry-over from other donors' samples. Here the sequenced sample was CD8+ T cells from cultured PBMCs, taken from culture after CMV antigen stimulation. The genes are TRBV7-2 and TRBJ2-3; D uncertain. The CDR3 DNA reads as TGTGCCAGCAGCTTAGACAGCACAGATACGCAGTATTTT. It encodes CASSLDSTDTQYF.